In this sample, the clone carrying this TCR beta chain turned up once. Its antigen is unidentified. An immunoSEQ assay, version v3.0, was performed at survey level. Measured with immunoSEQ multiplex PCR; TCRdb has only the in-frame clones, and not every one. The data show 44,000 or so clones, roughly 95% seen once. The data were taken from a study of long-term antiretroviral therapy in people with HIV. Study overall: The study's earliest collections predate the 2015 immediate-ART recommendation by about a decade. General study results and limits: Upon ART, diversity increased but remained lower than transplant donor controls. Clones with expansion before ART led the repertoire at all time points.

This CDR3 comprises 17 residues. The junction had 4 bases not matched to a gene; V was cut back by 0 bases and J by 2 bases. Germline CDR1 reads LGHNA; CDR2 reads YSLEER. The TCR sequence derives from a woman aged 45-65 years with HIV. Specimen: unsorted PBMCs, collected 3.7 years after starting antiretroviral therapy. This chain links TRBV4-3 with TRBJ2-3; 11 nucleotides agree with TRBD2. The CDR3 sequence: CASSQDLTSGATDTQYF. In nucleotides, the CDR3 is TGCGCCAGCAGCCAAGATTTGACTAGCGGGGCCACAGATACGCAGTATTTT.